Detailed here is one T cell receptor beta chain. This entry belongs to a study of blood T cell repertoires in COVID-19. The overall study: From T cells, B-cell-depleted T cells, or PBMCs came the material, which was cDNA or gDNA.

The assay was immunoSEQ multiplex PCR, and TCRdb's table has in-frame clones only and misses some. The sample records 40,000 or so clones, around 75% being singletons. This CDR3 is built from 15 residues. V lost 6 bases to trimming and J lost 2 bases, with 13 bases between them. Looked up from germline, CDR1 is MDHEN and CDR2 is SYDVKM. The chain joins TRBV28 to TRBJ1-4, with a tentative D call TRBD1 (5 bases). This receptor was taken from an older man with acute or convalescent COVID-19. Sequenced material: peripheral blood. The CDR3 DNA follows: TGTGCCAGCAGCCTGGGAGGGGTCACTAATGAAAAACTGTTTTTT. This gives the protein CASSLGGVTNEKLFF.